The 3 T cell receptor delta chains reported below all come from one sample, sequenced in a study of Vδ1+ human thymocytes. Study-level results: Highly polyclonal TRG and TRD repertoires with Gaussian CDR3 length distributions appeared in thymus.

Their target antigens are unknown. RNA was extracted from the cells and then reverse transcribed. The CDR3 regions were amplified by multiplex PCR from V-gene primers to a constant-region primer. TCRdb reprocessed the multiplex PCR reads through CATT. The table includes tens of thousands of delta-chain clones, around 16% detected once. Sequenced: Vdelta1+ gamma-delta thymocytes from the thymus. The subset denotes: FACS-sorted CD3+ TCRalphabeta- TCRVdelta1+ TCRVdelta2- thymocytes. The receptor set was obtained from a girl under three years old who had congenital heart surgery.

This clone turned up a few times. The sample holds other DNA sequences that translate to the same CDR3. The chain joins TRDV1 to TRDJ1, with 12 nucleotides matching TRDD3. CDR1 and CDR2 (germline): TSWWSYY, QGS. This CDR3 has 18 amino acids. V was clipped by 1 base and J by 2 bases; unmatched bases: 8. CDR3 region: CALGERWGIRGQTDKLIF. DNA for the CDR3: TGTGCTCTTGGGGAACGCTGGGGGATACGCGGACAAACCGATAAACTCATCTTT.

The chain carries TRDV1 and TRDJ1, with unresolved D. The CDR3 contains 17 residues. Germline-derived CDR1 and CDR2 are TSWWSYY and QGS. V gave up 1 base and J gave up 2 bases, with 17 bases separating them. The CDR3 protein is CALGERAKRTGTDKLIF. In DNA, the CDR3 is TGTGCTCTTGGGGAACGGGCGAAGCGGACAGGGACCGATAAACTCATCTTT.

This clone was observed a handful of times. This chain links TRDV1 with TRDJ1; D is possibly TRDD2 (6 bases). The CDR3 covers 23 residues. The V and J ends lost 0 bases and 2 bases respectively, with 34 bases between them. CDR1 is TSWWSYY and CDR2 is QGS in the germline V gene. The DNA for the CDR3 is TGTGCTCTTGGGGAACTTGCCCGACGGCCGAACTGCGATGGTTCCTATAATACCGATAAACTCATCTTT. It encodes CALGELARRPNCDGSYNTDKLIF.